Each of the 18 T cell receptor beta chains below was sequenced from the same sample in a study of T cells in women clearing cervical HPV infection. Libraries were prepared by immunoSEQ multiplex PCR; TCRdb keeps only in-frame clonotypes and omits some of them. The listing records around 20,000 clones. The specimen was blood buffy coat. Source of these receptors: a woman aged 18 to 75 with a cervical HPV16 infection that either progressed to CIN3+ or cleared (not recorded which).

This clone is classed as medium-sized (0.01 to 0.1%) by frequency. With the read ending 3 residues before the CDR3 end, the germline J gene is used to fill in that end. The chain couples TRBV6-4 to TRBJ2-2; D gene uncertain. V gave up 2 bases and J gave up 3 bases, with 4 bases separating them. Germline loops: CDR1 MRHNA, CDR2 SNTAGT. The CDR3 sequence is 13 residues long. The CDR3 is CASSDRDTGELFF. The sequenced part of the CDR3 DNA is TGTGCCAGCAGTGACAGGGACACCGGGGAG.

Here the CDR3 reads CASSKGPNQPQHF. The sequenced part of the CDR3 DNA is TGTGCCAGTAGTAAGGGGCCTAATCAGCCC. The chain combines TRBV19 with TRBJ1-5, with D possibly TRBD1 on 5 matching bases. The read is 3 residues too short to cover the CDR3 end, so that end is filled in from the germline J gene. Germline lookup yields CDR1 LNHDA and CDR2 SQIVND (reference sequence). The CDR3 length is 13 residues. V lost 4 bases and J 4 bases, leaving 8 bases between the germline ends.

To note about this clone: The read stops 3 residues short of the end of the CDR3; the missing end is completed from the germline J gene. The chain couples TRBV6-1 to TRBJ1-5, with 10 bases identical to TRBD1. With V trimmed by 4 bases and J by 2 bases, 2 bases remained unmatched. Germline V gives CDR1 MNHNS, CDR2 SASEGT. The CDR3 has 15 amino acids. CDR3 protein: CASSAGTGGNQPQHF. Partial CDR3 DNA: TGTGCCAGCAGTGCCGGGACAGGGGGCAATCAGCCC.

Details on this clone: The read falls 3 residues short of the CDR3 end, and the missing part is taken from the germline J gene. The chain recombines TRBV6-1 with TRBJ2-7; 11 nucleotides align to TRBD2. The V gene's germline CDR1 is MNHNS and CDR2 SASEGT. The V segment lost 1 base and the J segment 6 bases; nucleotides outside the gene matches: 5. The CDR3 contains 15 residues. Incomplete CDR3 DNA: TGTGCCAGCAGTGAAGTAGCGGGAGGGCCGGGCGAG. It is translated as CASSEVAGGPGE. The full CDR3 is CASSEVAGGPGEQYF.

A word on this clone: The CDR3 end lies 3 residues beyond the end of the read and is filled in from the germline J gene. V gene TRBV2 combines with J gene TRBJ1-4, with TRBD1 matching over 7 bases. V shed 6 bases, J shed 4 bases, and the junction held 2 bases outside the gene matches. CDR3 length equals 13 residues. Germline V CDR1 and CDR2: SNHLY, FYNNEI. The CDR3 spells CASRGQINEKLFF. Incomplete CDR3 DNA: TGTGCCAGCAGGGGACAGATTAATGAAAAA. Full variable domain (rest looked up from reference TRBV2 and TRBJ1-4): EPEVTQTPSHQVTQMGQEVILRCVPISNHLYFYWYRQILGQKVEFLVSFYNNEISEKSEIFDDQFSVERPDGSNFTLKIRSTKLEDSAMYFCASRGQINEKLFFGSGTQLSVL.

As concerns this clone: Coverage ceases 3 residues before the CDR3 finishes, and the germline J gene fills in the end. The chain employs TRBV19 and TRBJ1-1; D is perhaps TRBD1 (6 bases). Germline CDR1 and CDR2: LNHDA and SQIVND (reference sequence). Trimming cost V 5 bases and J 4 bases, with 17 bases left between them. This CDR3 region has 15 residues. CDR3 DNA (partial): TGTGCCAGTAGTCCCCTGTCGGCAGGGGCCACTGAA. Translated: CASSPLSAGATE. From start to end, the CDR3 is CASSPLSAGATEAFF. Using reference TRBV19 and TRBJ1-1 for the parts outside the CDR3, the full variable domain is DGGITQSPKYLFRKEGQNVTLSCEQNLNHDAMYWYRQDPGQGLRLIYYSQIVNDFQKGDIAEGYSVSREKKESFPLTVTSAQKNPTAFYLCASSPLSAGATEAFFGQGTRLTVV.

By frequency, this clone registers medium-sized. The CDR3 sequence: CASSRQKRLYEQFF. Incomplete CDR3 DNA: TGTGCCAGCTCACGACAAAAGAGGCTTTATGAG. This chain uses TRBV18 with TRBJ2-1, with D unclear. The read ends 3 residues early relative to the CDR3; the germline J gene fills the gap. There are 14 residues in the CDR3. Trimming removed 4 bases from V and 8 bases from J, with 15 bases in between. CDR1 and CDR2 from the germline V gene are KGHSH and LQKENI.

This CDR3 reads CSARDPGISYNEQFF. Incomplete CDR3 DNA: TGCAGTGCTAGAGATCCGGGGATTTCCTACAATGAG. The chain employs TRBV20-1 and TRBJ2-1; TRBD2 is a possible D gene (5 bases). The CDR3 goes on 3 residues after the read ends, and that part is filled in from the germline J gene. This CDR3 has 15 residues. With 0 bases removed from V and 1 base from J, the gap between germline ends came to 10 bases. Per the germline V gene, CDR1 is DFQATT and CDR2 is SNEGSKA (reference sequence).

On this clone: The sequenced fragment ends 3 residues before the CDR3 boundary, so the rest is inferred from the germline J gene. J is TRBJ2-5 and V is TRBV13; 10 bases map to TRBD2. Per germline, CDR1 PRHDT and CDR2 FYEKMQ (reference sequence). The CDR3 runs 16 residues. The V segment lost 0 bases and the J segment 3 bases; nucleotides outside the gene matches: 4. The CDR3 bases that were read are TGTGCCAGCAGCTTAGGCTCGCTAGCGGGAGAAGAGACC. Residues: CASSLGSLAGEET. The CDR3, in full, reads CASSLGSLAGEETQYF.

A word on this clone: The read halts 3 residues ahead of the CDR3 end, with the missing end drawn from the germline J gene. The V gene is TRBV20-1, the J gene TRBJ2-1, with 12 bases aligning to TRBD2. The V and J ends lost 4 bases and 4 bases, in that order; junction bases with no gene match: 8. The germline gives CDR1 DFQATT, CDR2 SNEGSKA (reference sequence). The CDR3 runs 16 residues. CDR3 DNA (partial): TGCAGTGCTACAACCCTAGCGGGAGGGATGTACAATGAG. It specifies CSATTLAGGMYNE. The whole CDR3 region reads CSATTLAGGMYNEQFF.

Worth noting for this clone: Coverage ceases 3 residues before the CDR3 finishes, and the germline J gene fills in the end. The chain carries TRBV7-2 and TRBJ2-7, with TRBD1 identical over 10 bases. Germline V gives CDR1 SGHTA, CDR2 FQGNSA. The CDR3 has 15 residues. Trimming took 5 bases from V and 5 from J; bases not matched to a gene: 9. Partial CDR3 DNA: TGTGCCAGCAGCACGGGACAGGGGTTAATAAACGAG. Protein sequence: CASSTGQGLINE. The full CDR3 reads CASSTGQGLINEQYF.

Concerning this clone: The read terminates 3 residues before the CDR3 end, so the remaining end is supplied by the germline J gene. This chain links TRBV4-2 with TRBJ2-7, with a possible D match to TRBD2 (5 bases). CDR3 size: 15 residues. Trimming pared 1 base from V and 3 bases from J, leaving 13 bases between. Germline loops: CDR1 LGHNA, CDR2 YNFKEQ. CDR3 residues: CASSQVRGASYEQYF. The DNA read from the CDR3 is TGTGCCAGCAGCCAAGTACGGGGTGCTAGCTACGAG.

About this clone itself: The read falls 3 residues short of the CDR3 end, and the missing part is taken from the germline J gene. The rearrangement links TRBV28 to TRBJ1-2; no definite D call. The V end was cut by 2 bases, the J end by 4 bases, with 8 bases between. The CDR3 covers 13 residues. The germline CDR1 and CDR2 sequences are MDHEN and SYDVKM. Incomplete CDR3 DNA: TGTGCCAGCAGTTTACCCAGGATCTATGGC. Translation: CASSLPRIYG. The whole CDR3 protein is CASSLPRIYGYTF.

As to this clone: Sequencing ends 3 residues short of the CDR3 end; the germline J gene provides the rest. This chain uses TRBV20-1 with TRBJ2-3, with 10 nucleotides matching TRBD2. The CDR3 is made up of 15 amino acids. J was trimmed by 5 bases and V by 2 bases; bases with no gene match: 7. CDR1 is DFQATT and CDR2 is SNEGSKA in the germline V gene (reference sequence). The CDR3 sequence is CSARLPSGSGDTQYF. CDR3 DNA (partial): TGCAGTGCTAGATTGCCTAGCGGGAGCGGAGATACG.

As to this clone: The observed sequence ends 3 residues before the CDR3 terminus, with the missing tail filled in from the germline J gene. The rearrangement uses TRBV4-1 and TRBJ1-4, with D unclear. From germline, CDR1 is MGHRA and CDR2 YSYEKL. Trimming shortened V by 0 bases and J by 8 bases, and 10 bases separated the two germline ends. The CDR3 length is 14 residues. The chain's CDR3 is CASSQEKGWEKLFF. The DNA read from the CDR3 is TGCGCCAGCAGCCAAGAAAAGGGTTGGGAAAAA.

A remark on this clone: The read halts 3 residues ahead of the CDR3 end, with the missing end drawn from the germline J gene. This rearrangement joins TRBV7-3 to TRBJ2-3; 8 nucleotides agree with TRBD2. J gave up 3 bases and V 6 bases, and 8 bases lay outside the gene matches. CDR3 length: 15 amino acids. CDR1 is SGHTA, CDR2 FQGTGA, per germline. The CDR3: CASSLGLAVTDTQYF. CDR3 DNA, as far as it was read: TGTGCCAGCAGTCTAGGACTAGCCGTTACAGATACG.

Points on this clone: The sequence runs out 3 residues before the end of the CDR3; the remainder is reconstructed from the germline J gene. This chain uses TRBV5-1 with TRBJ2-3, with D uncertain. Trimming removed 0 bases at V and 6 bases at J, with 14 bases between. The CDR3 is 15 residues long. CDR1 is SGHRS, CDR2 YFSETQ, per germline. The covered CDR3 bases are TGCGCCAGCAGCTTGGCCGATGGCTGGGCGGATACG. This encodes CASSLADGWADT. The whole CDR3 protein is CASSLADGWADTQYF.

Worth noting for this clone: The read halts 3 residues ahead of the CDR3 end, with the missing end drawn from the germline J gene. V is TRBV20-1 and J is TRBJ2-7, with 9 bases identical to TRBD1. Trimming at V came to 2 bases and at J to 1 base, leaving 3 bases not matched to a gene. Per germline, CDR1 DFQATT and CDR2 SNEGSKA (reference sequence). The CDR3 has 14 amino acids. The CDR3 bases that were read are TGCAGTGCTAGATCCGGACAGGGGTCCTACGAG. Its protein is CSARSGQGSYE. The full-length CDR3 reads as CSARSGQGSYEQYF.